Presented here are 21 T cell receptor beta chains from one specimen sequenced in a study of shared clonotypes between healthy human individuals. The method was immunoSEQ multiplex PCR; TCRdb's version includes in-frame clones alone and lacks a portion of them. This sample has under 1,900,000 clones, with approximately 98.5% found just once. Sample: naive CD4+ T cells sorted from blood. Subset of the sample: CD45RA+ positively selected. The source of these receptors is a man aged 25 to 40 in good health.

In nucleotides, the CDR3 is TGCGCCAGCAGCCAAGCGGAACGACTTGAAGCTTTCTTT. This sequence encodes CASSQAERLEAFF. V usage is TRBV4-1 and J usage is TRBJ1-1; the D is unclear. Trimming cost V 1 base and J 7 bases, with 10 bases left between them. CDR3 length: 13 residues. Germline CDR1 reads MGHRA; CDR2 reads YSYEKL.

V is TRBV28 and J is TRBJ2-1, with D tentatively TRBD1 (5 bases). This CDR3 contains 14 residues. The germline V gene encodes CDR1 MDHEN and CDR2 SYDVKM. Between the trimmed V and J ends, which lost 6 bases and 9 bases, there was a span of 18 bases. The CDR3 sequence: CASRPWGTSSEQFF. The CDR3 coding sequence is TGTGCCAGCAGGCCCTGGGGCACTTCTAGTGAGCAGTTCTTC.

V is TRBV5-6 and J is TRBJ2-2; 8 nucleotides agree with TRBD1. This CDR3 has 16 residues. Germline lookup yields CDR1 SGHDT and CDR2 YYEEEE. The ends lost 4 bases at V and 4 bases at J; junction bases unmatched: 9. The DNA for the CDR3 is TGTGCCAGCAGCGGATTGGGACAGGCGGGCACCGGGGAGCTGTTTTTT. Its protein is CASSGLGQAGTGELFF. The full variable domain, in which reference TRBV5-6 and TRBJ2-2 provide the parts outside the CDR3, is DAGVTQSPTHLIKTRGQQVTLRCSPKSGHDTVSWYQQALGQGPQFIFQYYEEEERQRGNFPDRFSGHQFPNYSSELNVNALLLGDSALYLCASSGLGQAGTGELFFGEGSRLTVL.

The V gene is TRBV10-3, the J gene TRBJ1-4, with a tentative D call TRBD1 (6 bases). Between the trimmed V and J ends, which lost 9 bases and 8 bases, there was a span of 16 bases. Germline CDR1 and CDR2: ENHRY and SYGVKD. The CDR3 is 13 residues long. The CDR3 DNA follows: TGTGCCATGAGGACAGCGCTGGGAGAAAAACTGTTTTTT. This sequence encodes CAMRTALGEKLFF.

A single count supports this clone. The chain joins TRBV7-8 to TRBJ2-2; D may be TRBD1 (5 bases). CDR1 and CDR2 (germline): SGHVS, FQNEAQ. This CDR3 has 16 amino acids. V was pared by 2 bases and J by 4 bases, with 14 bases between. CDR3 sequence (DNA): TGTGCCAGCAGCTTATTTATCAGGGATCTCACCGGGGAGCTGTTTTTT. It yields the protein CASSLFIRDLTGELFF.

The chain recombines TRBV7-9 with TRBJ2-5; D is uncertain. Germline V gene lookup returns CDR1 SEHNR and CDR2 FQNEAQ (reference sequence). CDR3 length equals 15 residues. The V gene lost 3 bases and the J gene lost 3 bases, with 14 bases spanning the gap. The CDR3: CASSLYRFTKETQYF. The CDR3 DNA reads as TGTGCCAGCAGCTTGTATCGCTTCACAAAAGAGACCCAGTACTTC.

CDR3 sequence: CASSPRREHEQYF. CDR3 DNA: TGTGCCAGCAGCCCCCGACGGGAACACGAGCAGTACTTC. The rearrangement uses TRBV13 and TRBJ2-7; the D gene is possibly TRBD2 (5 bases). CDR3 size: 13 residues. Germline V CDR1 and CDR2: PRHDT, FYEKMQ (reference sequence). Trimming removed 5 bases at V and 5 bases at J, with 13 bases between.

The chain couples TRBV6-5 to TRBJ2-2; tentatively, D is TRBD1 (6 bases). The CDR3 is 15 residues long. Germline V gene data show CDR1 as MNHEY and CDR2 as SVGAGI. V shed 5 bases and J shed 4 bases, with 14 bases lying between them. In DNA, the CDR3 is TGTGCCAGCAGTAAGCCGACAGGATTCACCGGGGAGCTGTTTTTT. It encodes CASSKPTGFTGELFF.

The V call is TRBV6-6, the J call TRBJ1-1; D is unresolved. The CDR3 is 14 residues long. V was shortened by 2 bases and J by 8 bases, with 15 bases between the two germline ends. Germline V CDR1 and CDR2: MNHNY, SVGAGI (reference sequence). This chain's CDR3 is CASSYLDAQSEAFF. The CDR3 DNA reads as TGTGCCAGCAGTTACCTTGACGCCCAGTCCGAAGCTTTCTTT.

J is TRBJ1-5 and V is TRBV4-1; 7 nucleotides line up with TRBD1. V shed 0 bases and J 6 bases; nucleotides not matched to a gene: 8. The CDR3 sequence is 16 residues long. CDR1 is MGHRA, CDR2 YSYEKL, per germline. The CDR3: CASSQDRGWQFQPQHF. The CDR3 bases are TGCGCCAGCAGCCAAGACAGGGGGTGGCAGTTTCAGCCCCAGCATTTT.

CDR3 loop: CASTAGTEAFF. CDR3 nucleotide sequence: TGCGCCAGCACTGCGGGGACTGAAGCTTTCTTT. The J gene is TRBJ1-1, the V gene TRBV5-1, with D uncertain. Per germline, CDR1 SGHRS and CDR2 YFSETQ. The V end was cut by 6 bases, the J end by 5 bases, with 8 bases between. The CDR3 length is 11 residues.

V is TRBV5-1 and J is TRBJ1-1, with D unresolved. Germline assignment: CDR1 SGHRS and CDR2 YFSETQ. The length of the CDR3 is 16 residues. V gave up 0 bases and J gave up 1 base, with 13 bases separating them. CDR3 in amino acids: CASSLGPQPGNTEAFF. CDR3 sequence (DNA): TGCGCCAGCAGCTTGGGTCCGCAACCAGGGAACACTGAAGCTTTCTTT.

The CDR3 DNA sequence: TGTGCCAGCAGCTTAGCAACAGGGGGTTTCGGTGAGCAGTTCTTC. This translates into CASSLATGGFGEQFF. The chain has TRBV11-3 and TRBJ2-1; 8 bases are shared with TRBD1. CDR3 size: 15 residues. Germline values: CDR1 SGHNT, CDR2 YENEEA. The V gene end was trimmed by 1 base and the J gene end by 9 bases; junction bases not matched to a gene: 8.

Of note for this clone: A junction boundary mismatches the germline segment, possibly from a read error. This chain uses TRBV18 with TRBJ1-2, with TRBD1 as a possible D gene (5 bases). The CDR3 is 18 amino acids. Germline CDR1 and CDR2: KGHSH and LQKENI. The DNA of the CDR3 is TGTGCCCGCTCACCGATGTACGGCGGGACGGGGCGGGGGTATGGCTACACCTTC. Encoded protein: CARSPMYGGTGRGYGYTF.

The CDR3 DNA sequence: TGTGCCAGCAGCTTACAGGGGGCCGCCGGGGAGCTGTTTTTT. This encodes CASSLQGAAGELFF. This chain uses TRBV7-2 with TRBJ2-2, with 8 bases that match TRBD1. The CDR3 consists of 14 residues. Germline CDR1 and CDR2: SGHTA and FQGNSA. Trimming at V came to 2 bases and at J to 6 bases, leaving 2 bases not matched to a gene.

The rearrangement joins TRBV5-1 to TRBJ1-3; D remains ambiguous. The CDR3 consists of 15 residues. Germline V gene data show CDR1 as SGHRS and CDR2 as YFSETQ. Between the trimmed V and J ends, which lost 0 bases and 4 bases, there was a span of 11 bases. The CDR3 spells CASSLVAGDGNTIYF. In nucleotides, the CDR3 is TGCGCCAGCAGCTTGGTCGCAGGCGACGGAAACACCATATATTTT.

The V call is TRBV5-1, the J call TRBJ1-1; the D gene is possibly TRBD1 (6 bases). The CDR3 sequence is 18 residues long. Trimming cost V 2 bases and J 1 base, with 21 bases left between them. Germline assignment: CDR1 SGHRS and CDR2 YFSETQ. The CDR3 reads CASSLEYDRRRKNTEAFF. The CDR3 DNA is TGCGCCAGCAGCTTAGAATACGACAGGAGAAGAAAGAACACTGAAGCTTTCTTT. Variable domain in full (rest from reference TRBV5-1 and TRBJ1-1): KAGVTQTPRYLIKTRGQQVTLSCSPISGHRSVSWYQQTPGQGLQFLFEYFSETQRNKGNFPGRFSGRQFSNSRSEMNVSTLELGDSALYLCASSLEYDRRRKNTEAFFGQGTRLTVV.

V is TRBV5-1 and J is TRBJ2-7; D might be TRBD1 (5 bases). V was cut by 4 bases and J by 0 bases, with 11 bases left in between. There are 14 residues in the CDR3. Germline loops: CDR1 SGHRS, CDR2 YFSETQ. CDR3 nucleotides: TGCGCCAGCAGCACAGGTGCTAGCTCCTACGAGCAGTACTTC. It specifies CASSTGASSYEQYF.

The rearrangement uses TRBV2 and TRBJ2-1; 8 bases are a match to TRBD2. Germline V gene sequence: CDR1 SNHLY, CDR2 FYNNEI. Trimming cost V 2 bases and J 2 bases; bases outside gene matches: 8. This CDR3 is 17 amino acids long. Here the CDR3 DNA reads TGTGCCAGCAGTGAAAGGGGGGTACTAGCGGCCTACAATGAGCAGTTCTTC. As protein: CASSERGVLAAYNEQFF.

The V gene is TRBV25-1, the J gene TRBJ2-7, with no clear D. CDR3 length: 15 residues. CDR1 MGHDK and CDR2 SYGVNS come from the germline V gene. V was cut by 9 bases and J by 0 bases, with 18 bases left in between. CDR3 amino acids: CASTPGLETSYEQYF. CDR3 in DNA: TGTGCCAGTACCCCCGGTTTGGAGACCTCCTACGAGCAGTACTTC.

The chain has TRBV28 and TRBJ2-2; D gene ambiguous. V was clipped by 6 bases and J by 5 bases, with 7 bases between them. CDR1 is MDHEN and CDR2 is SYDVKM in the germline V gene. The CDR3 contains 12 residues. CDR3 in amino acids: CASSKATGELFF. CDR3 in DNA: TGTGCCAGCAGCAAAGCGACCGGGGAGCTGTTTTTT.